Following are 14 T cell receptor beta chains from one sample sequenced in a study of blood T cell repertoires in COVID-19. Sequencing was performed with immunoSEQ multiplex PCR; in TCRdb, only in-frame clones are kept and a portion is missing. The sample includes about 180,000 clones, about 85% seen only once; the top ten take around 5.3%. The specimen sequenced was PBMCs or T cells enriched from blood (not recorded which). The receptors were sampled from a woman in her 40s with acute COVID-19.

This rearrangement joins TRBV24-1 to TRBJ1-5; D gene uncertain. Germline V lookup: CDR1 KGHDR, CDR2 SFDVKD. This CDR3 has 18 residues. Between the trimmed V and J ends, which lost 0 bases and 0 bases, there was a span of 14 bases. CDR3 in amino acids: CATSDLWPTPYSNQPQHF. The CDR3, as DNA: TGTGCCACCAGTGATTTGTGGCCAACACCATATAGCAATCAGCCCCAGCATTTT.

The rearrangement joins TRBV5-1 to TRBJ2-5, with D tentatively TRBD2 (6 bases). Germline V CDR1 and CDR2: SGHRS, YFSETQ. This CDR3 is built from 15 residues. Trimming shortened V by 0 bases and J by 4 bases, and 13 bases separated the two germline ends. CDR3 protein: CASSLGGGLRETQYF. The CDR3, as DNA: TGCGCCAGCAGCTTGGGAGGAGGACTAAGAGAGACCCAGTACTTC. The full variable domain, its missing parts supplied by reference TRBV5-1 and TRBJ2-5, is KAGVTQTPRYLIKTRGQQVTLSCSPISGHRSVSWYQQTPGQGLQFLFEYFSETQRNKGNFPGRFSGRQFSNSRSEMNVSTLELGDSALYLCASSLGGGLRETQYFGPGTRLLVL.

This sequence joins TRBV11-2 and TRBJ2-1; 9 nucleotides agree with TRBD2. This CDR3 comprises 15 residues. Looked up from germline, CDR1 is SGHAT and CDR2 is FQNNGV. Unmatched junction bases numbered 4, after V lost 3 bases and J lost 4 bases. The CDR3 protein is CASSFGTSGYNEQFF. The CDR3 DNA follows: TGTGCCAGCAGCTTTGGAACTAGCGGGTACAATGAGCAGTTCTTC.

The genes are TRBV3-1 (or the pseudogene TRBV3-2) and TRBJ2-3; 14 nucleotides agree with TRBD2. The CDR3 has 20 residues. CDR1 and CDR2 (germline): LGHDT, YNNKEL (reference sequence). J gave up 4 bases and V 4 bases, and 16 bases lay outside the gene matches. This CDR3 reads CASSPRLAGGPDRSADTQYF. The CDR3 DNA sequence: TGTGCCAGCAGCCCCCGACTAGCGGGAGGGCCTGATCGGAGCGCAGATACGCAGTATTTT.

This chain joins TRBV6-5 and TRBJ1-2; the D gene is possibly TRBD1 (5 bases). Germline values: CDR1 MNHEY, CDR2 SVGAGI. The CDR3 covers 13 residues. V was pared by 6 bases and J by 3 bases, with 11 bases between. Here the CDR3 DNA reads TGTGCCAGCAGCCCAGGGCTTTACTATGGCTACACCTTC. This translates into CASSPGLYYGYTF.

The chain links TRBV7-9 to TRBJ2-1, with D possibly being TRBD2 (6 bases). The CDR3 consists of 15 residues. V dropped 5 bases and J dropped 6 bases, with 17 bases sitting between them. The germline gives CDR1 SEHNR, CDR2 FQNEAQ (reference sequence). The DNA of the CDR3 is TGTGCCAGCAGCCTCGATATCCCGGGACTCAATGAGCAGTTCTTC. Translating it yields CASSLDIPGLNEQFF.

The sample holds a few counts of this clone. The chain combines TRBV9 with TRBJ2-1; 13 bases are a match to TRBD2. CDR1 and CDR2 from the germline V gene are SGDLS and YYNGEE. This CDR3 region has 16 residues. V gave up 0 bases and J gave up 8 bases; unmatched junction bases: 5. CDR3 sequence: CASSVAGLAGEDEQFF. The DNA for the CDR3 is TGTGCCAGCAGCGTAGCTGGACTAGCGGGAGAGGATGAGCAGTTCTTC.

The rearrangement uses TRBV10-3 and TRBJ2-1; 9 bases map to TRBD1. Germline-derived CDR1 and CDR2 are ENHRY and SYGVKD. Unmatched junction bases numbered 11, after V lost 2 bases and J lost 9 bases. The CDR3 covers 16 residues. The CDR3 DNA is TGTGCCATCAGTGAGACGGGACAGGGAGAAGCTAGTGAGCAGTTCTTC. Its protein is CAISETGQGEASEQFF.

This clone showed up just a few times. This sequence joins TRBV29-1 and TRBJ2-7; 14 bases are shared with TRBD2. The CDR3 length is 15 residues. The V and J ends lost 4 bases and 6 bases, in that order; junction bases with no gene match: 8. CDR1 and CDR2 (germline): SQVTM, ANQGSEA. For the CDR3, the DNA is TGCAGCGTTGTGGGACTAGCGGGAGCCCTCCGCGAGCAGTACTTC. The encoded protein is CSVVGLAGALREQYF.

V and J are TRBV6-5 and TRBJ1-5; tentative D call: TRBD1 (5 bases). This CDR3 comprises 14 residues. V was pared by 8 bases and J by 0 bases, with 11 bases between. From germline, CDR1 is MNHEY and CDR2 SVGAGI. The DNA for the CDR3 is TGTGCCAGCCGAATCAGGGCTAGCAATCAGCCCCAGCATTTT. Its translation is CASRIRASNQPQHF.

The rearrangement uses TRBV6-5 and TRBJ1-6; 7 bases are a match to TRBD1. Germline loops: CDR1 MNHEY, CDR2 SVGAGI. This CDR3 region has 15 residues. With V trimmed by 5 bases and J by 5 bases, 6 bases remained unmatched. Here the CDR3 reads CASSLRDRDNSPLHF. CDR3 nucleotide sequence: TGTGCCAGCAGTCTCCGGGACAGAGATAATTCACCCCTCCACTTT.

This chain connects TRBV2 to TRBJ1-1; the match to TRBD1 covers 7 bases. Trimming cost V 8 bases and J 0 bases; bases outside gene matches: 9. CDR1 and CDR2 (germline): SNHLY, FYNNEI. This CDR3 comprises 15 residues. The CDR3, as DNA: TGTGCCAGCGCGAGGGGACAGATTATGAACACTGAAGCTTTCTTT. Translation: CASARGQIMNTEAFF.

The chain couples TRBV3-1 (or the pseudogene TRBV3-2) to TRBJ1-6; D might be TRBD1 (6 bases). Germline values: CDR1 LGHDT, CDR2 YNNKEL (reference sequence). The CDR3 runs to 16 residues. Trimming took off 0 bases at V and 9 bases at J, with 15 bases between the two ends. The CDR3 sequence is CASSQDRQVWGSPLHF. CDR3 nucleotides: TGTGCCAGCAGCCAAGATCGACAGGTCTGGGGTTCACCCCTCCACTTT.

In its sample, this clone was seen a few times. This CDR3 reads CASSLSGGDEQYF. CDR3 bases: TGTGCCAGCAGCTTGTCAGGGGGAGACGAGCAGTACTTC. The rearrangement joins TRBV5-4 to TRBJ2-7, with TRBD1 matching 7 bases. After removal of 1 base from V and 5 bases from J, the junction contained 3 bases not matched to a gene. CDR3 length equals 13 residues. The germline gives CDR1 SGHNT, CDR2 YYREEE (reference sequence).